The 32 T cell receptor beta chains in this list originate from one sample, sequenced in a study of shared T cell receptors in the human thymus. TCRdb's copy holds only in-frame clones and misses some; the assay was immunoSEQ multiplex PCR. The sample lists 720,000 or so clones, roughly 85% occurring once. The data were also submitted as part of a second study, on human thymus T cells.

Sequencing was carried out using thymocytes. The receptors here all came from a girl younger than two with a congenital heart defect.

The DNA for the CDR3 is TGCGCCAGCGAGAGGGAGGTGGATGAAAAACTGTTTTTT. Protein product: CASEREVDEKLFF. The genes are TRBV4-1 and TRBJ1-4; the D is unclear. The V gene's germline CDR1 is MGHRA and CDR2 YSYEKL. The CDR3 has 13 residues. With 8 bases removed from V and 6 bases from J, the gap between germline ends came to 13 bases.

The chain has TRBV28 and TRBJ1-2; unclear D gene. Per germline, CDR1 MDHEN and CDR2 SYDVKM. This CDR3 comprises 14 residues. Trimming took 4 bases from V and 2 from J, leaving 11 bases between them. CDR3 nucleotides: TGTGCCAGCAGTTCCCATGAGATCAACTATGGCTACACCTTC. This encodes CASSSHEINYGYTF.

Only one count was recorded for this clone. The rearrangement links TRBV5-1 to TRBJ1-2, with a possible D match to TRBD1 (6 bases). This CDR3 contains 21 residues. The V gene lost 4 bases and the J gene lost 4 bases, with 35 bases spanning the gap. Per the germline V gene, CDR1 is SGHRS and CDR2 is YFSETQ. CDR3 in amino acids: CASSLTDRLAQVPGAAYGYTF. CDR3 sequence (DNA): TGCGCCAGCAGCCTCACGGACCGTCTGGCCCAGGTTCCAGGGGCCGCCTATGGCTACACCTTC.

The chain couples TRBV13 to TRBJ2-1; D possibly corresponds to TRBD2 (6 bases). This CDR3 is built from 15 residues. The germline CDR1 and CDR2 sequences are PRHDT and FYEKMQ (reference sequence). Trimming left V 6 bases short and J 6 bases short, with 18 bases between. The CDR3 is CASSPPWTIGNEQFF. DNA of the CDR3: TGTGCCAGCAGTCCCCCCTGGACTATAGGCAATGAGCAGTTCTTC.

V is TRBV19 and J is TRBJ1-2; a possible D gene is TRBD1 (6 bases). The CDR3 has 15 amino acids. CDR1 LNHDA and CDR2 SQIVND come from the germline V gene (reference sequence). V gave up 4 bases and J gave up 5 bases, with 17 bases separating them. The DNA of the CDR3 is TGTGCCAGTAGTAGGGGGTACAGGGTAGAGTATGGCTACACCTTC. Protein: CASSRGYRVEYGYTF.

Only one count was recorded for this clone. The chain couples TRBV2 to TRBJ1-6; TRBD1 matches at 8 bases. Germline CDR1 reads SNHLY; CDR2 reads FYNNEI. There are 15 residues in the CDR3. J lost 8 bases, V lost 6 bases, and 9 bases had no gene match. CDR3 DNA sequence: TGTGCCAGCAGCGCCACAGGGGGGTTGGATTCACCCCTCCACTTT. This translates into CASSATGGLDSPLHF.

The chain uses TRBV27 and TRBJ2-3, with 12 nucleotides matching TRBD2. CDR1 and CDR2 (germline): MNHEY, SMNVEV (reference sequence). Trimming cost V 5 bases and J 4 bases; bases outside gene matches: 10. The CDR3 runs to 17 residues. The CDR3 reads CASSESSGGASADTQYF. CDR3 in DNA: TGTGCCAGCAGTGAGTCTAGCGGGGGGGCCTCGGCAGATACGCAGTATTTT.

The chain uses TRBV9 and TRBJ2-5; 10 nucleotides agree with TRBD2. V lost 0 bases and J lost 4; bases outside the gene matches: 12. Looked up from germline, CDR1 is SGDLS and CDR2 is YYNGEE. CDR3 size: 18 residues. Here the CDR3 reads CASSVVASGGPGGETQYF. The CDR3 bases are TGTGCCAGCAGCGTAGTGGCTAGCGGGGGCCCTGGTGGAGAGACCCAGTACTTC.

This chain joins TRBV6-5 and TRBJ2-7; D may be TRBD1 (7 bases). The CDR3 totals 16 residues. Trimming took off 0 bases at V and 2 bases at J, with 14 bases between the two ends. Germline CDR1 MNHEY, CDR2 SVGAGI. DNA for the CDR3: TGTGCCAGCAGTTACTCCGACCAGGGGGGTACCTACGAGCAGTACTTC. As protein: CASSYSDQGGTYEQYF.

The rearrangement uses TRBV4-1 and TRBJ2-1, with TRBD1 identical over 9 bases. The J segment lost 6 bases and the V segment lost 0 bases, leaving 3 bases of the junction unmatched. The CDR3 totals 15 residues. Looked up from germline, CDR1 is MGHRA and CDR2 is YSYEKL. The CDR3 region is CASSQESTGGNEQFF. DNA of the CDR3: TGCGCCAGCAGCCAAGAGTCGACAGGGGGCAATGAGCAGTTCTTC.

CDR3 region: CASSGGVGGTDTQYF. The DNA for the CDR3 is TGTGCCAGCAGCGGTGGAGTGGGTGGCACAGATACGCAGTATTTT. The chain uses TRBV5-6 and TRBJ2-3; D gene ambiguous. Per germline, CDR1 SGHDT and CDR2 YYEEEE. The CDR3 totals 15 residues. Trimming cost V 4 bases and J 1 base, with 13 bases left between them.

The V call is TRBV28, the J call TRBJ1-2; D not certain. There are 11 residues in the CDR3. Germline V gene sequence: CDR1 MDHEN, CDR2 SYDVKM. Deletions cut 7 bases from V and 8 bases from J, with 11 bases between. The CDR3 loop reads CASKSRGGYTF. As DNA, the CDR3 is TGTGCCAGCAAATCCCGTGGCGGCTACACCTTC.

V usage is TRBV4-3 and J usage is TRBJ1-2; D is uncertain. Trimming left V 4 bases short and J 2 bases short, with 17 bases between. Germline lookup yields CDR1 LGHNA and CDR2 YSLEER. There are 16 residues in the CDR3. CDR3 DNA: TGCGCCAGCAGCCCTCTACTGGAGCGGACCAACTATGGCTACACCTTC. Translated: CASSPLLERTNYGYTF.

The CDR3: CASSLFPGTGSYGYTF. The CDR3 DNA follows: TGCGCCAGCAGCCTATTCCCCGGGACAGGGAGCTATGGCTACACCTTC. The rearrangement links TRBV5-1 to TRBJ1-2; 9 nucleotides agree with TRBD1. Trimming removed 4 bases from V and 4 bases from J; junction bases left unmatched: 11. CDR3 length: 16 amino acids. Germline V gene data show CDR1 as SGHRS and CDR2 as YFSETQ.

This clone was observed a single time. The genes are TRBV10-1 and TRBJ1-2; TRBD1 agrees at 7 bases. The V segment lost 7 bases and the J segment 7 bases; nucleotides outside the gene matches: 12. The germline CDR1 and CDR2 sequences are WNHNN and SYGVQD (reference sequence). This CDR3 region has 14 residues. This CDR3 reads CASMVDRELCGYTF. DNA for the CDR3: TGCGCCAGCATGGTAGACAGGGAATTATGTGGCTACACCTTC.

The table lists this clone with a few counts. J is TRBJ2-6 and V is TRBV5-5, with 7 nucleotides matching TRBD2. This CDR3 comprises 20 residues. Unmatched junction bases numbered 14, after V lost 2 bases and J lost 0 bases. Germline CDR1 and CDR2: SGHKS and YYEKEE (reference sequence). CDR3 DNA sequence: TGTGCCAGCAGCTTACTGGGGCGGGGGAGAGCCTCCTCTGGGGCCAACGTCCTGACTTTC. Protein sequence: CASSLLGRGRASSGANVLTF.

The chain has TRBV28 and TRBJ1-1; 9 positions match TRBD1. With 6 bases clipped from V and 3 bases from J, the junction kept 5 bases outside the gene matches. The CDR3 has 14 amino acids. Germline values: CDR1 MDHEN, CDR2 SYDVKM. The CDR3 bases are TGTGCCAGCAGCACAGGGGGCTGGGACACTGAAGCTTTCTTT. Its translation is CASSTGGWDTEAFF.

The chain carries TRBV5-4 and TRBJ2-1; possible D gene TRBD2, 6 bases. The CDR3 is 16 amino acids. Germline values: CDR1 SGHNT, CDR2 YYREEE (reference sequence). The germline V and J ends were trimmed by 2 bases and 1 base, with 13 bases remaining between them. CDR3 in amino acids: CASSFWVGGSYNEQFF. The CDR3 region has the DNA TGTGCCAGCAGCTTCTGGGTCGGAGGGTCCTACAATGAGCAGTTCTTC.

The J gene is TRBJ2-1, the V gene TRBV28; no clear D gene. CDR3 length equals 12 residues. Germline V CDR1 and CDR2: MDHEN, SYDVKM. The V gene lost 6 bases and the J gene lost 8 bases, with 11 bases spanning the gap. CDR3 sequence reads: CASSLSHDEQFF. The DNA for the CDR3 is TGTGCCAGCAGCCTATCCCATGATGAGCAGTTCTTC.

The V gene is TRBV5-4, the J gene TRBJ2-2, with 7 nucleotides matching TRBD2. The CDR3 is made up of 17 amino acids. The J segment lost 3 bases and the V segment lost 4 bases, leaving 12 bases of the junction unmatched. Germline V gene lookup returns CDR1 SGHNT and CDR2 YYREEE (reference sequence). The CDR3, as DNA: TGTGCCAGCAGCCCGCCCGGGAAGGGAGGGGACACCGGGGAGCTGTTTTTT. Protein: CASSPPGKGGDTGELFF.

V usage is TRBV7-9 and J usage is TRBJ2-5, with D perhaps TRBD1 (7 bases). This CDR3 has 15 amino acids. Germline V gene sequence: CDR1 SEHNR, CDR2 FQNEAQ (reference sequence). Trimming cost V 2 bases and J 4 bases, with 14 bases left between them. In DNA form, the CDR3 reads TGTGCCAGCAGCTTACAGGGGGGAGTTCGAGAGACCCAGTACTTC. Its translation: CASSLQGGVRETQYF.

Only one count was recorded for this clone. The genes are TRBV25-1 and TRBJ1-1, with 7 bases matching TRBD1. The germline CDR1 and CDR2 sequences are MGHDK and SYGVNS. This CDR3 comprises 15 residues. The junction had 4 bases not matched to a gene; V was cut back by 3 bases and J by 0 bases. CDR3 amino acids: CASSDITGVNTEAFF. CDR3 in DNA: TGTGCCAGCAGTGATATAACAGGGGTGAACACTGAAGCTTTCTTT. The full variable domain, completed using reference TRBV25-1 and TRBJ1-1, is EADIYQTPRYLVIGTGKKITLECSQTMGHDKMYWYQQDPGMELHLIHYSYGVNSTEKGDLSSESTVSRIRTEHFPLTLESARPSHTSQYLCASSDITGVNTEAFFGQGTRLTVV.

The V call is TRBV13, the J call TRBJ2-3; 7 bases are shared with TRBD2. CDR3 length: 15 amino acids. J was trimmed by 2 bases and V by 5 bases; bases with no gene match: 7. Germline loops: CDR1 PRHDT, CDR2 FYEKMQ (reference sequence). The CDR3 nucleotides are TGTGCCAGCAGCCCCCGCACTAGCGACACAGATACGCAGTATTTT. Protein sequence: CASSPRTSDTDTQYF.

The sample holds one count of this clone. The chain carries TRBV7-4 and TRBJ2-1; D possibly corresponds to TRBD2 (6 bases). The CDR3 is 15 amino acids. V was shortened by 11 bases and J by 5 bases, with 22 bases between the two germline ends. CDR1 and CDR2 (germline): SGHVT, SQSDAQ. The CDR3 spells CAPRGLGGPHNEQFF. The CDR3, as DNA: TGTGCCCCTAGGGGACTGGGGGGACCTCACAATGAGCAGTTCTTC. The complete variable domain, with remaining parts taken from reference TRBV7-4 and TRBJ2-1, reads GAGVSQSPRYKVAKRGRDVALRCDSISGHVTLYWYRQTLGQGSEVLTYSQSDAQRDKSGRPSGRFSAERPERSVSTLKIQRTEQGDSAVYLCAPRGLGGPHNEQFFGPGTRLTVL.

This clone was observed a handful of times. Distinct nucleotide sequences in the sample also encode this CDR3. This sequence joins TRBV2 and TRBJ2-1; D gene uncertain. The CDR3 sequence is 14 residues long. In germline, CDR1 is SNHLY, CDR2 FYNNEI. V was shortened by 6 bases and J by 5 bases, with 14 bases between the two germline ends. The DNA of the CDR3 is TGTGCCAGCAGCCGAGGAGACCAAAACAATGAGCAGTTCTTC. Amino acids: CASSRGDQNNEQFF. Full variable domain (remainder filled in from reference TRBV2 and TRBJ2-1): EPEVTQTPSHQVTQMGQEVILRCVPISNHLYFYWYRQILGQKVEFLVSFYNNEISEKSEIFDDQFSVERPDGSNFTLKIRSTKLEDSAMYFCASSRGDQNNEQFFGPGTRLTVL.

The sample holds one count of this clone. J is TRBJ1-1 and V is TRBV12-5; 7 nucleotides match TRBD1. The V gene's germline CDR1 is LGHNT and CDR2 FRNRAP. The CDR3 consists of 15 residues. Losses at the gene ends were 6 bases for V and 1 base for J; bases not matched to a gene: 8. The CDR3 coding sequence is TGTGCTAGTGGCCGATTCCGGACAGGGAACACTGAAGCTTTCTTT. Residues: CASGRFRTGNTEAFF.

This sequence joins TRBV14 and TRBJ1-2, with D hard to call. Germline V gives CDR1 SGHDN, CDR2 FVKESK. Trimming pared 0 bases from V and 6 bases from J, leaving 8 bases between. This CDR3 is built from 13 residues. The CDR3, as DNA: TGTGCCAGCAGCCAAGATACCGGGGATGGCTACACCTTC. Amino acid sequence: CASSQDTGDGYTF.

The rearrangement joins TRBV29-1 to TRBJ1-2; possibly TRBD1 for D (6 bases). Germline CDR1 reads SQVTM; CDR2 reads ANQGSEA. The length of the CDR3 is 15 residues. With 4 bases removed from V and 0 bases from J, the gap between germline ends came to 15 bases. The chain's CDR3 is CSVGPQDRANYGYTF. In nucleotides, the CDR3 is TGCAGCGTTGGGCCCCAGGACAGAGCTAACTATGGCTACACCTTC.

The V gene is TRBV7-9, the J gene TRBJ2-7, with unresolved D. CDR1 is SEHNR and CDR2 is FQNEAQ in the germline V gene (reference sequence). V was trimmed by 1 base and J by 7 bases, leaving 11 bases between them. The CDR3 sequence is 13 residues long. In DNA, the CDR3 is TGTGCCAGCAGCTTAGGATCAGTGCGGGAGCAGTACTTC. Protein sequence: CASSLGSVREQYF.

The chain recombines TRBV29-1 with TRBJ1-1, with D possibly being TRBD1 (5 bases). From germline, CDR1 is SQVTM and CDR2 ANQGSEA. With 7 bases removed from V and 1 base from J, the gap between germline ends came to 7 bases. CDR3 length: 11 residues. The CDR3 loop is CSDQGNTEAFF. In DNA, the CDR3 is TGCAGCGATCAGGGGAACACTGAAGCTTTCTTT.

This clone was found a few times. The CDR3 is CASSTTGNGNEQFF. The CDR3 bases are TGTGCCAGTAGTACAACAGGCAACGGGAATGAGCAGTTCTTC. This chain connects TRBV19 to TRBJ2-1, with D possibly being TRBD1 (5 bases). The CDR3 is made up of 14 amino acids. Between the trimmed V and J ends, which lost 4 bases and 7 bases, there was a span of 14 bases. Germline values: CDR1 LNHDA, CDR2 SQIVND (reference sequence). Full variable domain (outside the CDR3, taken from reference TRBV19 and TRBJ2-1): DGGITQSPKYLFRKEGQNVTLSCEQNLNHDAMYWYRQDPGQGLRLIYYSQIVNDFQKGDIAEGYSVSREKKESFPLTVTSAQKNPTAFYLCASSTTGNGNEQFFGPGTRLTVL.

The rearrangement joins TRBV15 to TRBJ1-2; 7 bases line up with TRBD1. Per germline, CDR1 LNHNV and CDR2 YYDKDF (reference sequence). The CDR3 is 17 residues long. V shed 7 bases and J 4 bases; nucleotides not matched to a gene: 18. For the CDR3, the DNA is TGTGCCACCAAGACAAGAGGGACAGCGACATCGGCCTATGGCTACACCTTC. Its protein product is CATKTRGTATSAYGYTF.